The rows below give T cell receptor beta chains drawn from one sample of a study of untreated major depressive disorder. TCRdb's table, derived via immunoSEQ multiplex PCR, lists solely in-frame clones and lacks some. Of 15,000 to 20,000 clones in the sample, approximately 87% were seen once. Sequenced: CD4+ T cells from PBMCs. These receptor sequences come from a woman aged 30 to 39 in good health. The conserved cysteine and the conserved F or W are not part of the CDR3 here. A D gene is named only where the DNA matches it firmly.

CDR3: ASRDRVGYGYT
J: TRBJ1-2
V: TRBV27
D: TRBD1

CDR3: ASSLSTGAEDTQY
J: TRBJ2-3
V: TRBV4-1
D: NA

CDR3: ASSLAASGGNEQF
J: TRBJ2-1
V: TRBV5-1
D: TRBD2

CDR3: ASSDLWDSPYEQY
J: TRBJ2-7
V: TRBV6-4
D: NA

CDR3: ASSPDRGQDEAF
J: TRBJ1-1
V: TRBV13
D: TRBD1

CDR3: ASRSQGAGQPQH
J: TRBJ1-5
V: TRBV19
D: TRBD1

CDR3: ASGPDTETQY
J: TRBJ2-5
V: TRBV12-5
D: NA

CDR3: ASSGIPGQGAANGYT
J: TRBJ1-2
V: TRBV25-1
D: TRBD1

CDR3: ASSDPSTSGPPWGNEQF
J: TRBJ2-1
V: TRBV6-4
D: TRBD2

CDR3: ASSLAVGLAVAHEQY
J: TRBJ2-7
V: TRBV7-8
D: TRBD2

CDR3: ATSRGGSDTQY
J: TRBJ2-3
V: TRBV15
D: NA

CDR3: ASSFSRGLDTQY
J: TRBJ2-3
V: TRBV5-1
D: NA

CDR3: ASSQGPSRRLYEQY
J: TRBJ2-7
V: TRBV4-1
D: NA

CDR3: ASSEARGLLNSPLH
J: TRBJ1-6
V: TRBV6-1
D: NA

CDR3: ASSRGGTDYEQY
J: TRBJ2-7
V: TRBV6-1
D: NA

CDR3: ASSFGVEQY
J: TRBJ2-7
V: TRBV5-1
D: NA

CDR3: ATAGAGGTETQY
J: TRBJ2-5
V: TRBV28
D: NA

CDR3: ASSYTTLPTDTQY
J: TRBJ2-3
V: TRBV2
D: NA

CDR3: ASSWGGTATDTQY
J: TRBJ2-3
V: TRBV5-4
D: TRBD2

CDR3: ASSFNRGSPWAYNEQF
J: TRBJ2-1
V: TRBV28
D: NA

CDR3: ASSLVGDWTSGSAGRI
J: TRBJ2-1
V: TRBV7-2
D: TRBD2

CDR3: ASSLSTVRGNEQF
J: TRBJ2-1
V: TRBV27
D: NA

CDR3: ASSIGAHTGELF
J: TRBJ2-2
V: TRBV19
D: NA

CDR3: AWSDGGFTAETQY
J: TRBJ2-5
V: TRBV30
D: NA

CDR3: ASSPGKRGRYEQY
J: TRBJ2-7
V: TRBV28
D: TRBD2

CDR3: ASSLGGASDSYEQY
J: TRBJ2-7
V: TRBV13
D: NA

CDR3: ASSRRGGSYEQY
J: TRBJ2-7
V: TRBV28
D: NA

CDR3: ASSPMQGGYEQY
J: TRBJ2-7
V: TRBV18
D: NA

CDR3: SVAIWVAKNIQY
J: TRBJ2-4
V: TRBV29-1
D: NA

CDR3: ASSLSTSGRGEQF
J: TRBJ2-1
V: TRBV5-1
D: TRBD2

CDR3: ASSSPGGPKNIQY
J: TRBJ2-4
V: TRBV28
D: NA

CDR3: ASSPGQGGFAYNSPLH
J: TRBJ1-6
V: TRBV7-9
D: TRBD1

CDR3: ASSFGREETQY
J: TRBJ2-5
V: TRBV5-6
D: NA

CDR3: ASSSSGRYTDTQY
J: TRBJ2-3
V: TRBV9
D: NA

CDR3: SGDSPQETQY
J: TRBJ2-5
V: TRBV29-1
D: TRBD1

CDR3: AISESIEAGTNEKLF
J: TRBJ1-4
V: TRBV10-3
D: NA

CDR3: ASSPSTGGVLNTEAF
J: TRBJ1-1
V: TRBV18
D: TRBD1

CDR3: ASSYIQGAYEQY
J: TRBJ2-7
V: TRBV4-2
D: TRBD1

CDR3: ASSYSERIYGYT
J: TRBJ1-2
V: TRBV6-5
D: NA

CDR3: ATSDGPEGSYEQY
J: TRBJ2-7
V: TRBV15
D: NA

CDR3: ASNEHPRGRQPQH
J: TRBJ1-5
V: TRBV6-1
D: TRBD1

CDR3: ASSLEPGMNTEAF
J: TRBJ1-1
V: TRBV11-2
D: NA

CDR3: SVVRTSWGYEQY
J: TRBJ2-7
V: TRBV29-1
D: TRBD2

CDR3: ASSFGITYEQY
J: TRBJ2-7
V: TRBV7-2
D: NA

CDR3: ASSLRGGDSSGNTIY
J: TRBJ1-3
V: TRBV27
D: TRBD1

CDR3: ASSPQLVNTGELF
J: TRBJ2-2
V: TRBV7-2
D: NA

CDR3: ASAGPGGNSPLH
J: TRBJ1-6
V: TRBV4-1
D: TRBD1

CDR3: ASSQAVETASQQY
J: TRBJ2-7
V: TRBV4-3
D: NA

CDR3: ASSESGRYGYT
J: TRBJ1-2
V: TRBV6-1
D: NA

CDR3: ASSLRQGVWNEQF
J: TRBJ2-1
V: TRBV7-2
D: TRBD1

CDR3: ASSEGTREKLF
J: TRBJ1-4
V: TRBV6-1
D: NA

CDR3: APGAGANVLT
J: TRBJ2-6
V: TRBV6-4
D: NA

CDR3: AWSAGRVNTIY
J: TRBJ1-3
V: TRBV30
D: NA

CDR3: ASSARLRGEQY
J: TRBJ2-7
V: TRBV5-8
D: NA

CDR3: ASSLLGQGIAKNIQY
J: TRBJ2-4
V: TRBV28
D: NA